The 5 T cell receptor beta chains in this list originate from one sample, sequenced in a study of cytomegalovirus exposure and HLA in healthy donors. Amplification used 60 Vbeta primers and 13 Jbeta primers. Sequencing was performed with immunoSEQ multiplex PCR; in TCRdb, only in-frame clones are kept and a portion is missing. The profile shows 150,000 to 200,000 clones, 68% of them singletons. The sample taken for sequencing was PBMCs. These receptors all stem from a man between 45 and 60 years old in good health and CMV-seronegative.

The rearrangement links TRBV4-1 to TRBJ2-3; 12 nucleotides match TRBD2. J was trimmed by 4 bases and V by 2 bases; bases with no gene match: 4. The CDR3 spans 16 residues. Germline V gene sequence: CDR1 MGHRA, CDR2 YSYEKL. The CDR3 here is CASSQQGLAGSDTQYF. The CDR3 DNA is TGCGCCAGCAGCCAACAGGGACTAGCGGGTTCAGATACGCAGTATTTT.

Details on this clone: An end of the junction does not agree with germline; a read error may underlie this. The V and J genes are TRBV7-7 and TRBJ2-3; the match to TRBD2 covers 8 bases. Germline loops: CDR1 SSHAT, CDR2 FNYEAQ (reference sequence). This CDR3 has 14 residues. CDR3 residues: CASSLRGGVDTQYF. In nucleotides, the CDR3 is TGTGCTAGCAGCTTACGGGGGGGAGTAGATACGCAGTATTTT.

This clone came up once. The V call is TRBV10-2, the J call TRBJ2-7; 8 bases line up with TRBD2. CDR1 is WSHSY, CDR2 SAAADI, per germline. CDR3 length: 14 amino acids. The V gene end was trimmed by 6 bases and the J gene end by 7 bases; junction bases not matched to a gene: 11. The CDR3 DNA sequence: TGCGCCAGCAGGGTAGCGGGGCCTAATGGGGAGCAGTACTTC. Amino acid sequence: CASRVAGPNGEQYF.

This clone was observed once. The genes are TRBV4-1 and TRBJ2-1; 8 bases fit TRBD2. Germline CDR1 MGHRA, CDR2 YSYEKL. Unmatched junction bases numbered 10, after V lost 0 bases and J lost 9 bases. This CDR3 has 16 residues. The DNA for the CDR3 is TGCGCCAGCAGCCAAGATAGGGGACTAGTACCCCTTGAGCAGTTCTTC. Translating gives CASSQDRGLVPLEQFF.

The genes are TRBV12-5 and TRBJ2-5, with unresolved D. Looked up from germline, CDR1 is LGHNT and CDR2 is FRNRAP. Trimming cost V 0 bases and J 1 base, with 18 bases left between them. The length of the CDR3 is 18 residues. This chain's CDR3 is CASGLVPDGLSVQETQYF. Here the CDR3 DNA reads TGTGCTAGTGGTTTGGTCCCCGATGGGCTGTCGGTCCAAGAGACCCAGTACTTC.